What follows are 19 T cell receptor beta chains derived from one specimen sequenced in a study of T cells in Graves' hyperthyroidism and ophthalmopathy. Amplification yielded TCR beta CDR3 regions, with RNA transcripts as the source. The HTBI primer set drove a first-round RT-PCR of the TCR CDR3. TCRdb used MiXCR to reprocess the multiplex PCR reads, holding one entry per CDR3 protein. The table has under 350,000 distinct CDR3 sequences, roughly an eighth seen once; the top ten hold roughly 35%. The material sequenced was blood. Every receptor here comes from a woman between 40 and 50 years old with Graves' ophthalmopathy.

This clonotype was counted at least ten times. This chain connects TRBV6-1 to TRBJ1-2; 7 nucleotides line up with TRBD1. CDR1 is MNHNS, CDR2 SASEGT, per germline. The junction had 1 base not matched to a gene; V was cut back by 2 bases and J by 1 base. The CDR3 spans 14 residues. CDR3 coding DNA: TGTGCCAGCAGTGAAAGACAGGGTAACTATGGCTACACCTTC. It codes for CASSERQGNYGYTF.

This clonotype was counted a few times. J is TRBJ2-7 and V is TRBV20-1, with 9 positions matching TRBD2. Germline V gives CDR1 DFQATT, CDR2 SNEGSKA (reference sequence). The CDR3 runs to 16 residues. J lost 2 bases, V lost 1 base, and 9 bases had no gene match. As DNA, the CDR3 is TGCAGTGCTAGAGTAAGCGGGGGGCGTCCCACCTACGAGCAGTACTTC. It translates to CSARVSGGRPTYEQYF.

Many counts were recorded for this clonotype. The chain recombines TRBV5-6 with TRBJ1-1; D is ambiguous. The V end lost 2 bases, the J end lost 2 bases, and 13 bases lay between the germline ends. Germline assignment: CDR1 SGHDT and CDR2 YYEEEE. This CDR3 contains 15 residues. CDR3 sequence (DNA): TGTGCCAGCAGCTTCGGCAGGCGTAGAAACACTGAAGCTTTCTTT. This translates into CASSFGRRRNTEAFF. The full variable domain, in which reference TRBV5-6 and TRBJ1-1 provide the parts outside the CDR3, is DAGVTQSPTHLIKTRGQQVTLRCSPKSGHDTVSWYQQALGQGPQFIFQYYEEEERQRGNFPDRFSGHQFPNYSSELNVNALLLGDSALYLCASSFGRRRNTEAFFGQGTRLTVV.

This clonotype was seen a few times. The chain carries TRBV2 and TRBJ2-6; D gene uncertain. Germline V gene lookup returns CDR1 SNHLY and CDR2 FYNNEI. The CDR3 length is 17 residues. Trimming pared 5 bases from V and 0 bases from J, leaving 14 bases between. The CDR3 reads CASSIRAPSSGANVLTF. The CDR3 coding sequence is TGTGCCAGCAGTATCCGGGCCCCAAGCTCTGGGGCCAACGTCCTGACTTTC.

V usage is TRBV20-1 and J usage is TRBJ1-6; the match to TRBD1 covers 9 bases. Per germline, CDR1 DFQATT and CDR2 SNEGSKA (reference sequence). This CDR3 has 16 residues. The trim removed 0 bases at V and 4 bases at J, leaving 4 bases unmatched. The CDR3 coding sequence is TGCAGTGCTAGAGAATGGGACAGGGCTTATAATTCACCCCTCCACTTT. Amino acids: CSAREWDRAYNSPLHF.

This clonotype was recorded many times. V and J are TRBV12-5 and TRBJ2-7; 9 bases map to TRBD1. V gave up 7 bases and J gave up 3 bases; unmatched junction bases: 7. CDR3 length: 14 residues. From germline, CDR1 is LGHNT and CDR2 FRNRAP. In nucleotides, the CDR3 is TGTGCTAGTGCTCCACAGGGGGCTAGCTACGAGCAGTACTTC. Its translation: CASAPQGASYEQYF.

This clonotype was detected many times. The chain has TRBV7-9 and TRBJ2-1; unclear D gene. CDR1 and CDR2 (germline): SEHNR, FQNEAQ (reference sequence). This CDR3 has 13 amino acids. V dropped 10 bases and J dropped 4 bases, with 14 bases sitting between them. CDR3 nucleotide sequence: TGTGCCACTCATTGGGCAACTTACAATGAGCAGTTCTTC. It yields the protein CATHWATYNEQFF.

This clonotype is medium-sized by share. CDR3 in DNA: TGTGCCAGCAGCTTAATAGATCTTGCTCAGCCCCAGCATTTT. Translation gives CASSLIDLAQPQHF. The genes are TRBV7-8 and TRBJ1-5; D ambiguous. V dropped 2 bases and J dropped 6 bases, with 11 bases sitting between them. The germline CDR1 and CDR2 sequences are SGHVS and FQNEAQ. This CDR3 is 14 amino acids long.

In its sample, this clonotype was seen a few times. CDR3 region: CSARKTGRNEQFF. In DNA form, the CDR3 reads TGCAGTGCTAGAAAGACTGGACGCAATGAGCAGTTCTTC. The chain is built from TRBV20-1 and TRBJ2-1; D unresolved. V lost 2 bases and J lost 6, with 11 bases in between. The CDR3 is 13 residues long. CDR1 and CDR2 from the germline V gene are DFQATT and SNEGSKA (reference sequence).

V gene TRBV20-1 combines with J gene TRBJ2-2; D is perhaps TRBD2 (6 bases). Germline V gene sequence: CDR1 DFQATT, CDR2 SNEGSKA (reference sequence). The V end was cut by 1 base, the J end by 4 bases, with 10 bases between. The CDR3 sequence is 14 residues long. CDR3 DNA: TGCAGTGCTAGAGCTACGGGGGTCACCGGGGAGCTGTTTTTT. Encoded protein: CSARATGVTGELFF.

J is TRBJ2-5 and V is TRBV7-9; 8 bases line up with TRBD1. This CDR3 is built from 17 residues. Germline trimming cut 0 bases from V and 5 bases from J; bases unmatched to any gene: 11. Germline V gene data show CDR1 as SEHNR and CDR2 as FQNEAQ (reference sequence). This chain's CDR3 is CASSLANQGASGETQYF. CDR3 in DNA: TGTGCCAGCAGCTTAGCAAACCAGGGGGCGAGCGGGGAGACCCAGTACTTC.

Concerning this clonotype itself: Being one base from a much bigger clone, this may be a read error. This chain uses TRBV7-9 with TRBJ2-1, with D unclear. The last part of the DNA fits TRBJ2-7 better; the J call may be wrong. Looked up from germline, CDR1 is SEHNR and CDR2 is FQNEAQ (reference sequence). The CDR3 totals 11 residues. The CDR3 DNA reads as TGTGCCAGCAGCTCCAGCCCCGAGCAGTACTTC. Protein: CASSSSPEQYF.

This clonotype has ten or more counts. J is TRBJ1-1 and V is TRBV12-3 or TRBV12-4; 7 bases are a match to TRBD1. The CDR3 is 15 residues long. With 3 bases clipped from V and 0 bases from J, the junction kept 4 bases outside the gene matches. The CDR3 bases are TGTGCCAGCAGTTTCTTAGGGGGCTTGAACACTGAAGCTTTCTTT. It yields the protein CASSFLGGLNTEAFF.

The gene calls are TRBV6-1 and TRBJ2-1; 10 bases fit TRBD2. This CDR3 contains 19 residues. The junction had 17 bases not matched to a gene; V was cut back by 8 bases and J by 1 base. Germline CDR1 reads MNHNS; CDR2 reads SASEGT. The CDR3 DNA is TGTGCCAGCCGCGCCGTCGGGACTAGCGAAACGAGATCCTACAATGAGCAGTTCTTC. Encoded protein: CASRAVGTSETRSYNEQFF.

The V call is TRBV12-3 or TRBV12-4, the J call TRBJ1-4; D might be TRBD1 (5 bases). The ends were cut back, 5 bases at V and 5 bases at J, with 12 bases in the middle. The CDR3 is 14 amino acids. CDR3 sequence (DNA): TGTGCCAGCAGTGACACAGGAGGAAATGAAAAACTGTTTTTT. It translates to CASSDTGGNEKLFF.

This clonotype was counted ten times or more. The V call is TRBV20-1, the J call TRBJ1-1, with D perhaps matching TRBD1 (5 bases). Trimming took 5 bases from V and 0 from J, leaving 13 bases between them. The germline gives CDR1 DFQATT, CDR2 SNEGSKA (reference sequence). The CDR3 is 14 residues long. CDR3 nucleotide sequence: TGCAGTGCTCGTTTTGGGGGATTGAACACTGAAGCTTTCTTT. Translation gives CSARFGGLNTEAFF.

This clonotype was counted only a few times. DNA of the CDR3: TGTGCCAGCAGCTTAATGGCTAGCGGGAGGTACGAGCAGTACTTC. Amino acid sequence: CASSLMASGRYEQYF. The V and J genes are TRBV7-9 and TRBJ2-7; 11 bases agree with TRBD2. Germline CDR1 and CDR2: SEHNR and FQNEAQ (reference sequence). Trimming removed 2 bases from V and 4 bases from J; junction bases left unmatched: 4. This CDR3 is 15 amino acids long. Supplemented by reference TRBV7-9 and TRBJ2-7, the full variable domain reads DTGVSQNPRHKITKRGQNVTFRCDPISEHNRLYWYRQTLGQGPEFLTYFQNEAQLEKSRLLSDRFSAERPKGSFSTLEIQRTEQGDSAMYLCASSLMASGRYEQYFGPGTRLTVT.

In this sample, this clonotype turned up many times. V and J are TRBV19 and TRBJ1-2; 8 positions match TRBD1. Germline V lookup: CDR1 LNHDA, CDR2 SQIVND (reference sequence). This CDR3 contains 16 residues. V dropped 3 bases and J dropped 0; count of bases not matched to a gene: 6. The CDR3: CASSIYQGASNYGYTF. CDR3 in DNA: TGTGCCAGTAGTATTTATCAGGGGGCTTCTAACTATGGCTACACCTTC.

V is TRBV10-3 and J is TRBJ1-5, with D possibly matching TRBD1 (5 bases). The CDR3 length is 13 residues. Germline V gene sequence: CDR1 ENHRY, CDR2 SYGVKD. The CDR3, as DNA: TGTGTCAGCAGGGACTCCGTAAATGAGCCCCAGCATTTT. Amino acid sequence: CVSRDSVNEPQHF.